This TCR beta chain was obtained from a study of human T cells and chemical hapten exposure. The library tagged individual cDNA molecules with unique molecular identifiers. Via MiXCR, TCRdb re-called the RACE reads, giving one row per CDR3 protein. The table records roughly 260,000 distinct CDR3 sequences, more than 6.5% of them present only once. This clonotype came up a few times. CDR1 is SGHVS, CDR2 FQNEAQ, per germline. The V end lost 4 bases, the J end lost 7 bases, and 20 bases lay between the germline ends. The CDR3 contains 15 residues. Indicated time point: pre-sensitization, week 0. This sample's treatment: therapeutic diphenylcyclopropenone sensitization with weekly scalp DPC.

The chain employs TRBV7-8 and TRBJ2-7; D perhaps matches TRBD2 (6 bases). This sequence originates from a woman aged 40 to 55 with alopecia areata. Some clones in this sample may be carry-over from other donors' samples. The source material was whole blood, sampled in connection with sensitization to the hapten diphenylcyclopropenone (DPC). The CDR3 is CASSSGVWRGREQYF. The CDR3 DNA reads TGTGCCAGCAGCTCGGGGGTTTGGCGGGGCCGGGAGCAGTACTTC.